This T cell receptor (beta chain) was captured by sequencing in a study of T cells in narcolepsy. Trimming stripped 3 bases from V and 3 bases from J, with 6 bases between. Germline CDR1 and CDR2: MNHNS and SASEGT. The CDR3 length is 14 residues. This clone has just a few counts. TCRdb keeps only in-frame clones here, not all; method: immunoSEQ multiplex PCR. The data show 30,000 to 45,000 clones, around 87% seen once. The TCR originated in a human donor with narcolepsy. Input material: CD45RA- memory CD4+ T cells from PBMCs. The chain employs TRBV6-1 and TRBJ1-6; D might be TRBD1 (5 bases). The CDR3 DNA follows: TGTGCCAGCAGTGAGGGGGTCTATAATTCACCCCTCCACTTT. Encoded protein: CASSEGVYNSPLHF.